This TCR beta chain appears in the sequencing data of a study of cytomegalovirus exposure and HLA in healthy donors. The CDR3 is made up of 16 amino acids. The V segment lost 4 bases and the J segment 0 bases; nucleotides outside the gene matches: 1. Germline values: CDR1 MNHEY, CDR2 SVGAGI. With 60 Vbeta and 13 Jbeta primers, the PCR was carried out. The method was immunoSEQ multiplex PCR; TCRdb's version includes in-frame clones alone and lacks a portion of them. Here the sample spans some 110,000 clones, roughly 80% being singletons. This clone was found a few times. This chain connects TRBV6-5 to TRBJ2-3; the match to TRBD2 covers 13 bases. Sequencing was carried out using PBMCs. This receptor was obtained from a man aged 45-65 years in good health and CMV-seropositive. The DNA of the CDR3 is TGTGCCAGCAGTTTGGGACTAGCGGGGAGCACAGATACGCAGTATTTT. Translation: CASSLGLAGSTDTQYF.